These 10 T cell receptor beta chains came from one sample sequenced in a study of T-cell reconstitution after alpha-beta-depleted transplantation in children. Unique molecular identifiers were used in preparing the TCRbeta library. Using its own MiXCR run on the PCR reads, TCRdb lists one record per CDR3 protein. The sample records hundreds of thousands of distinct CDR3 sequences, 15% to 20% being singletons. This material consisted of PBMCs from the stem cell graft donor, taken from the stem cell graft. These receptors were collected from a human donor who donated a stem cell graft to a child with acute myeloid leukemia.

In its sample, this clonotype was seen many times. The V and J genes are TRBV20-1 and TRBJ2-5, with D possibly being TRBD1 (6 bases). The germline gives CDR1 DFQATT, CDR2 SNEGSKA (reference sequence). The germline V and J ends were trimmed by 7 bases and 0 bases, with 15 bases remaining between them. This CDR3 has 14 amino acids. In DNA form, the CDR3 reads TGCAGTGGCAAGAGCAGGGGCAACCAAGAGACCCAGTACTTC. It specifies CSGKSRGNQETQYF.

This clonotype was counted at least ten times. This sequence joins TRBV12-3 or TRBV12-4 and TRBJ2-1; D may be TRBD2 (6 bases). Deletions cut 6 bases from V and 4 bases from J, with 16 bases between. This CDR3 is 15 amino acids long. In DNA form, the CDR3 reads TGTGCCAGCAGGACCCGGGACTCAACGTACAATGAGCAGTTCTTC. Translation: CASRTRDSTYNEQFF.

The table lists this clonotype with a few counts. The chain combines TRBV5-1 with TRBJ2-2; D is perhaps TRBD2 (6 bases). The V gene's germline CDR1 is SGHRS and CDR2 YFSETQ. This CDR3 region has 17 residues. V was trimmed by 2 bases and J by 1 base, leaving 15 bases between them. CDR3 sequence (DNA): TGCGCCAGCAGCTTACGCTTAGCGGAGCGGAACACCGGGGAGCTGTTTTTT. This codes for CASSLRLAERNTGELFF.

The V and J genes are TRBV10-3 and TRBJ1-4; TRBD1 is a possible D gene (5 bases). The CDR3 sequence is 15 residues long. Germline values: CDR1 ENHRY, CDR2 SYGVKD. V lost 4 bases, J lost 2 bases, and 11 bases lay in between. The CDR3 reads CAISVGKGTNEKLFF. DNA of the CDR3: TGTGCCATCAGTGTGGGCAAGGGGACTAATGAAAAACTGTTTTTT.

The J gene is TRBJ2-1, the V gene TRBV9, with a weak D call TRBD1 (5 bases). Germline V gives CDR1 SGDLS, CDR2 YYNGEE. V shed 4 bases and J shed 10 bases, with 18 bases lying between them. The CDR3 consists of 14 residues. The CDR3 nucleotides read TGTGCCAGCAGCCCTCGGTTAGGGGAAGGGGAGCAGTTCTTC. Its translation is CASSPRLGEGEQFF.

This chain joins TRBV24-1 and TRBJ2-3, with D maybe TRBD2 (6 bases). CDR3 length: 19 residues. V was clipped by 4 bases and J by 4 bases, with 26 bases between them. Germline CDR1 and CDR2: KGHDR and SFDVKD. The CDR3 sequence: CATSDRGASAWTRPDTQYF. The DNA for the CDR3 is TGTGCCACCAGTGACCGCGGGGCTTCGGCGTGGACCCGGCCAGATACGCAGTATTTT.

This clonotype was counted ten times or more. This rearrangement joins TRBV27 to TRBJ2-5; D may be TRBD1 or TRBD2 (5 bases each). Trimming took off 3 bases at V and 1 base at J, with 12 bases between the two ends. Germline V lookup: CDR1 MNHEY, CDR2 SMNVEV (reference sequence). The CDR3 is 15 amino acids. CDR3 residues: CASSFSRGAQETQYF. The CDR3 nucleotides read TGTGCCAGCAGTTTCTCCCGAGGGGCCCAAGAGACCCAGTACTTC.

This chain uses TRBV10-1 with TRBJ2-5; TRBD1 agrees at 9 bases. The CDR3 consists of 16 residues. Germline lookup yields CDR1 WNHNN and CDR2 SYGVQD (reference sequence). V lost 3 bases to trimming and J lost 1 base; unmatched junction nucleotides: 6. The CDR3 loop is CASSEGGTGIQETQYF. The CDR3 bases are TGCGCCAGCAGTGAAGGCGGGACAGGGATCCAAGAGACCCAGTACTTC.

This clonotype was seen once. V and J are TRBV13 and TRBJ1-4, with TRBD1 as a possible D gene (5 bases). The CDR3 totals 16 residues. Germline V gene sequence: CDR1 PRHDT, CDR2 FYEKMQ (reference sequence). V shed 3 bases and J shed 0 bases, with 11 bases lying between them. CDR3 nucleotides: TGTGCCAGCAGCTTGAAAGGGGAATCAACTAATGAAAAACTGTTTTTT. As protein: CASSLKGESTNEKLFF.

The V call is TRBV15, the J call TRBJ2-1; possibly TRBD1 for D (6 bases). Trimming shortened V by 8 bases and J by 4 bases, and 21 bases separated the two germline ends. CDR1 and CDR2 from the germline V gene are LNHNV and YYDKDF (reference sequence). The CDR3 has 16 amino acids. The CDR3 sequence is CATGIEQGVSYNEQFF. The CDR3 nucleotides read TGTGCCACCGGCATAGAACAGGGTGTGAGTTACAATGAGCAGTTCTTC.